Following are 13 T cell receptor beta chains from one sample sequenced in a study of CD8+ T cells in alopecia areata. Extracted RNA was reverse transcribed, and the resulting cDNA served as sequencing template. Using immunoSEQ multiplex PCR, the repertoire was profiled, and TCRdb retains in-frame clones only, with some absent. The data contain about 150,000 clones, 85% to 90% of them singletons. This specimen consisted of CD8+ T cells sorted from blood, obtained at week 0. These receptors all stem from a human donor with alopecia areata.

This chain joins TRBV30 and TRBJ2-1; D is ambiguous. CDR1 and CDR2 (germline): GTSNPN, SVGIG (reference sequence). The V end was cut by 3 bases, the J end by 4 bases, with 4 bases between. The length of the CDR3 is 11 residues. The CDR3, as DNA: TGTGCCTGGAGGGTATACAATGAGCAGTTCTTC. As protein: CAWRVYNEQFF.

The chain has TRBV29-1 and TRBJ2-1; TRBD1 aligns across 9 bases. Germline V lookup: CDR1 SQVTM, CDR2 ANQGSEA. This CDR3 has 16 residues. After removal of 1 base from V and 1 base from J, the junction contained 5 bases not matched to a gene. CDR3 sequence (DNA): TGCAGCGTTGAAGTGGGACAGGGTAGGTCCTACAATGAGCAGTTCTTC. The encoded protein is CSVEVGQGRSYNEQFF.

The gene calls are TRBV11-2 and TRBJ2-3, with TRBD2 matching 8 bases. V gave up 2 bases and J gave up 2 bases; unmatched junction bases: 6. The germline V gene encodes CDR1 SGHAT and CDR2 FQNNGV. This CDR3 comprises 16 residues. Here the CDR3 reads CASSLYSGLVTDTQYF. The CDR3 region has the DNA TGTGCCAGCAGCTTATATTCGGGACTAGTCACAGATACGCAGTATTTT.

This chain links TRBV27 with TRBJ2-2; D gene unclear. Per germline, CDR1 MNHEY and CDR2 SMNVEV (reference sequence). Deletions cut 7 bases from V and 8 bases from J, with 14 bases between. The CDR3 spans 13 residues. The chain's CDR3 is CASTVTGIGELFF. The CDR3 DNA reads TGTGCCAGCACCGTTACTGGCATAGGGGAGCTGTTTTTT.

With regard to this clone: This sample also contains other DNA sequences that code for the same CDR3. This rearrangement joins TRBV27 to TRBJ2-1, with D unresolved. V was trimmed by 3 bases and J by 5 bases, leaving 8 bases between them. The CDR3 runs 13 residues. CDR1 MNHEY and CDR2 SMNVEV come from the germline V gene (reference sequence). The CDR3 coding sequence is TGTGCCAGCAGTTTTATCCCGGACAATGAGCAGTTCTTC. Translating gives CASSFIPDNEQFF.

The genes are TRBV4-1 and TRBJ1-2, with D hard to call. Germline loops: CDR1 MGHRA, CDR2 YSYEKL. Trimming removed 1 base from V and 4 bases from J, with 10 bases in between. CDR3 length: 14 residues. This CDR3 is CASSQGGVAYGYTF. CDR3 nucleotide sequence: TGCGCCAGCAGCCAAGGTGGCGTCGCCTATGGCTACACCTTC.

The chain is built from TRBV4-1 and TRBJ1-1; 8 nucleotides align to TRBD1. Trimming at V came to 4 bases and at J to 3 bases, leaving 10 bases not matched to a gene. Germline CDR1 reads MGHRA; CDR2 reads YSYEKL. This CDR3 is built from 16 residues. The CDR3 protein is CASSRSLQGEDTEAFF. CDR3 nucleotide sequence: TGCGCCAGCAGCCGGTCACTACAGGGGGAAGACACTGAAGCTTTCTTT.

V usage is TRBV29-1 and J usage is TRBJ1-2; 7 bases align to TRBD1. Germline-derived CDR1 and CDR2 are SQVTM and ANQGSEA. The CDR3 is made up of 14 amino acids. Losses at the gene ends were 5 bases for V and 6 bases for J; bases not matched to a gene: 12. CDR3 coding DNA: TGCAGCGTTCCCCTCGTTGACAGGGAGGATGGCTACACCTTC. Translating gives CSVPLVDREDGYTF.

J is TRBJ2-7 and V is TRBV6-5; TRBD1 is a possible D gene (6 bases). From germline, CDR1 is MNHEY and CDR2 SVGAGI. Trimming pared 5 bases from V and 3 bases from J, leaving 8 bases between. The CDR3 length is 12 residues. The CDR3 DNA sequence: TGTGCCAGCAGTACGGACAGCTACGAGCAGTACTTC. Amino acid sequence: CASSTDSYEQYF.

This clone was found a few times. The chain combines TRBV29-1 with TRBJ2-7; possible D gene TRBD2, 5 bases. V lost 3 bases and J 4 bases, leaving 16 bases between the germline ends. This CDR3 is built from 14 residues. Germline CDR1 and CDR2: SQVTM and ANQGSEA. CDR3 loop: CSVDATGSRYEQYF. Written as DNA, the CDR3 is TGCAGCGTTGATGCGACGGGAAGTAGATACGAGCAGTACTTC.

The CDR3 nucleotides are TGTGCCTGGAGTGCCACAGGGGGCCCTGAGCAGTTCTTC. Protein product: CAWSATGGPEQFF. The genes are TRBV30 and TRBJ2-1; 9 bases are a match to TRBD1. The trim removed 1 base at V and 9 bases at J, leaving 4 bases unmatched. CDR1 GTSNPN and CDR2 SVGIG come from the germline V gene (reference sequence). The CDR3 consists of 13 residues.

This clone was recorded a few times. J is TRBJ2-1 and V is TRBV7-9; 8 nucleotides align to TRBD1. CDR3 size: 15 residues. Trimming at V came to 5 bases and at J to 10 bases, leaving 13 bases not matched to a gene. Germline V gene sequence: CDR1 SEHNR, CDR2 FQNEAQ (reference sequence). The CDR3 DNA reads TGTGCCAGCAGCGCACCGGGACAGGTGATCGGGGAGCAGTTCTTC. Translation: CASSAPGQVIGEQFF. Drawing the rest from reference TRBV7-9 and TRBJ2-1, the complete variable domain is DTGVSQNPRHKITKRGQNVTFRCDPISEHNRLYWYRQTLGQGPEFLTYFQNEAQLEKSRLLSDRFSAERPKGSFSTLEIQRTEQGDSAMYLCASSAPGQVIGEQFFGPGTRLTVL.

The V gene is TRBV9, the J gene TRBJ2-3, with TRBD2 identical over 8 bases. V was pared by 2 bases and J by 5 bases, with 10 bases of the junction left unmatched. This CDR3 is 16 amino acids long. Looked up from germline, CDR1 is SGDLS and CDR2 is YYNGEE. CDR3: CASSVPKETSEDTQYF. The CDR3 DNA sequence: TGTGCCAGCAGCGTTCCCAAGGAGACTAGCGAAGATACGCAGTATTTT. The variable domain in full, completed from reference TRBV9 and TRBJ2-3, reads DSGVTQTPKHLITATGQRVTLRCSPRSGDLSVYWYQQSLDQGLQFLIQYYNGEERAKGNILERFSAQQFPDLHSELNLSSLELGDSALYFCASSVPKETSEDTQYFGPGTRLTVL.